Presented here are 16 T cell receptor beta chains from one specimen sequenced in a study of beta chain features in type 1 diabetes (dated by TCRdb to 2017 to 2018). General conclusions and limits of the study: In all four CD4+ subsets, TCRB CDR3 length was moderately but significantly shorter in type 1 diabetes patients.

Their cognate antigens are unknown. Receptor libraries were prepared by the immunoSEQ multiplex PCR assay. The High Capacity cDNA Reverse Transcription Kit was used to reverse transcribe all of the isolated RNA, meaning that expressed TCRB transcripts were what got sequenced. The immuneACCESS repertoire file appears here via TCRdb, limited to in-frame rearrangements. These files lack a portion of the clones; in checked studies, under half of the deficit traces to unresolved V genes, and the cause of the others is not known. The table for this sample lists around 160,000 clones; around 9% of them were counted only once. The leading ten clones occupy about 0.75% of the sample. The sample was central memory CD4+ T cells from blood. The receptor source for this set is a woman aged 30 to 39 with type 1 diabetes.

This clone has more than one count but fewer than ten. Other DNA variants within this sample encode the same CDR3. The chain's CDR3 is CASSLFGQPQHF. For the CDR3, the DNA is TGTGCCAGCAGTTTGTTCGGTCAGCCCCAGCATTTT. V and J are TRBV28 and TRBJ1-5; D not certain. This CDR3 has 12 amino acids. Germline V gives CDR1 MDHEN, CDR2 SYDVKM. Trimming pared 3 bases from V and 6 bases from J, leaving 6 bases between. Variable domain in full (rest from reference TRBV28 and TRBJ1-5): DVKVTQSSRYLVKRTGEKVFLECVQDMDHENMFWYRQDPGLGLRLIYFSYDVKMKEKGDIPEGYSVSREKKERFSLILESASTNQTSMYLCASSLFGQPQHFGDGTRLSIL.

The J gene is TRBJ2-7, the V gene TRBV10-3, with a possible D match to TRBD2 (6 bases). CDR3 length equals 13 residues. Trimming cost V 0 bases and J 9 bases, with 12 bases left between them. The germline CDR1 and CDR2 sequences are ENHRY and SYGVKD. CDR3 protein: CAISESVSGVQYF. DNA for the CDR3: TGTGCCATCAGTGAGTCGGTCTCGGGGGTGCAGTACTTC.

This chain links TRBV7-8 with TRBJ2-1; the D gene is possibly TRBD2 (5 bases). V was clipped by 5 bases and J by 0 bases, with 11 bases between them. Germline lookup yields CDR1 SGHVS and CDR2 FQNEAQ. The CDR3 totals 15 residues. CDR3 region: CASSLGVSSYNEQFF. CDR3 nucleotide sequence: TGTGCCAGCAGCCTGGGAGTTAGCTCCTACAATGAGCAGTTCTTC.

CDR3 sequence: CASSPSGVYNEQFF. The DNA of the CDR3 is TGTGCCAGCTCACCGTCAGGGGTCTACAATGAGCAGTTCTTC. The chain has TRBV18 and TRBJ2-1, with TRBD1 as a possible D gene (6 bases). The CDR3 is 14 amino acids. Deletions cut 3 bases from V and 3 bases from J, with 9 bases between. CDR1 and CDR2 from the germline V gene are KGHSH and LQKENI.

The rearrangement joins TRBV14 to TRBJ2-2; no firm D call. The CDR3 sequence is 15 residues long. V lost 4 bases to trimming and J lost 0 bases, with 9 bases between them. Germline-derived CDR1 and CDR2 are SGHDN and FVKESK. CDR3 in DNA: TGTGCCAGCAGCCGCGGCCGTCCGAACACCGGGGAGCTGTTTTTT. Protein sequence: CASSRGRPNTGELFF.

The J gene is TRBJ1-1, the V gene TRBV2, with 7 bases lining up with TRBD1. The CDR3 extends over 13 amino acids. Germline V gene sequence: CDR1 SNHLY, CDR2 FYNNEI. J was trimmed by 4 bases and V by 1 base; bases with no gene match: 0. The CDR3 nucleotides are TGTGCCAGCAGTGAAGGGACAGGCACTGAAGCTTTCTTT. As protein: CASSEGTGTEAFF.

The chain recombines TRBV6-6 with TRBJ1-4, with D hard to call. The CDR3 sequence is 13 residues long. Germline CDR1 and CDR2: MNHNY and SVGAGI (reference sequence). V was pared by 6 bases and J by 7 bases, with 12 bases between. This CDR3 is CASRATFGEKLFF. As DNA, the CDR3 is TGTGCCAGCAGAGCCACCTTCGGTGAAAAACTGTTTTTT.

As concerns this clone: A read error may account for a junction end that differs from germline. The chain couples TRBV30 to TRBJ2-1, with D hard to call. CDR1 is GTSNPN, CDR2 SVGIG, per germline (reference sequence). The CDR3 covers 12 residues. CDR3 sequence: CAWSVGASRWVF. The CDR3 nucleotides are TGTGCCTGGAGTGTAGGAGCGTCCCGATGGGTCTTC. The entire variable domain, with the rest obtained from reference TRBV30 and TRBJ2-1, is as follows: SQTIHQWPATLVQPVGSPLSLECTVEGTSNPNLYWYRQAAGRGLQLLFYSVGIGQISSEVPQNLSASRPQDRQFILSSKKLLLSDSGFYLCAWSVGASRWVFGPGTRLTVL.

The CDR3 reads CASSPGQGRDTIYF. CDR3 sequence (DNA): TGTGCCAGCAGCCCGGGACAGGGAAGGGACACCATATATTTT. V is TRBV5-5 and J is TRBJ1-3, with 9 bases identical to TRBD1. The CDR3 sequence is 14 residues long. V lost 4 bases, J lost 8 bases, and 7 bases stayed unmatched. Germline V gene data show CDR1 as SGHKS and CDR2 as YYEKEE (reference sequence).

This clone turned up a few times. The rearrangement uses TRBV7-9 and TRBJ1-2, with D unclear. The CDR3 length is 15 residues. V lost 2 bases and J lost 6, with 16 bases in between. Germline CDR1 reads SEHNR; CDR2 reads FQNEAQ (reference sequence). The CDR3 region has the DNA TGTGCCAGCAGCTTACTCGAATCCATTCGGGATGGCTACACCTTC. Translation: CASSLLESIRDGYTF. Full variable domain (outside the CDR3, taken from reference TRBV7-9 and TRBJ1-2): DTGVSQNPRHKITKRGQNVTFRCDPISEHNRLYWYRQTLGQGPEFLTYFQNEAQLEKSRLLSDRFSAERPKGSFSTLEIQRTEQGDSAMYLCASSLLESIRDGYTFGSGTRLTVV.

J is TRBJ2-2 and V is TRBV6-7; 8 bases line up with TRBD1. TRBV6-7 is sorted into the ORF group, with uncertain function. The CDR3 has 15 residues. V dropped 6 bases and J dropped 1; count of bases not matched to a gene: 4. The DNA for the CDR3 is TGTGCCAGCAGCTCCGGGACAGGGAACACCGGGGAGCTGTTTTTT. Amino acids: CASSSGTGNTGELFF.

This chain links TRBV10-3 with TRBJ1-2; the match to TRBD1 covers 7 bases. After removal of 5 bases from V and 8 bases from J, the junction contained 14 bases not matched to a gene. CDR1 is ENHRY and CDR2 is SYGVKD in the germline V gene. The CDR3 spans 15 residues. CDR3: CAISPSGQKSGGYTF. CDR3 coding DNA: TGTGCCATCAGTCCCTCGGGACAGAAGAGTGGGGGCTACACCTTC.

This chain joins TRBV19 and TRBJ2-3; the D is unclear. Deletions cut 8 bases from V and 6 bases from J, with 9 bases between. The CDR3 runs to 11 residues. Germline V gives CDR1 LNHDA, CDR2 SQIVND (reference sequence). This CDR3 reads CASRVGDTQYF. The CDR3 region has the DNA TGTGCCAGTCGTGTGGGCGATACGCAGTATTTT.

To note about this clone: The junction shows a germline mismatch at one end, possibly a read error. The V gene is TRBV6-6, the J gene TRBJ2-7; 8 bases align to TRBD2. Germline-derived CDR1 and CDR2 are MNHNY and SVGAGI (reference sequence). There are 15 residues in the CDR3. The CDR3 DNA reads TGTGCCATCAGTGAGGGGACTAGGAGCTCCTACGAGCAGTACTTC. As protein: CAISEGTRSSYEQYF.

In this sample, this clone turned up a few times. J is TRBJ2-2 and V is TRBV11-3; a possible D gene is TRBD2 (5 bases). The CDR3 is made up of 14 amino acids. The germline gives CDR1 SGHNT, CDR2 YENEEA. Deletions cut 3 bases from V and 5 bases from J, with 10 bases between. The CDR3 coding sequence is TGTGCCAGCAGCTTCCCGGGCGGGACCGGGGAGCTGTTTTTT. It yields the protein CASSFPGGTGELFF.

The genes are TRBV28 and TRBJ2-7; 8 nucleotides match TRBD1. The V segment lost 2 bases and the J segment 2 bases; nucleotides outside the gene matches: 5. The CDR3 has 15 amino acids. CDR1 and CDR2 (germline): MDHEN, SYDVKM. The CDR3 region is CASSLGEQGAYEQYF. The CDR3 DNA reads TGTGCCAGCAGTTTAGGGGAACAGGGGGCCTACGAGCAGTACTTC.